The clone carrying this T cell receptor (beta chain) was observed a few times. Its specificity is not known. This CDR3 comprises 17 residues. Trimming cost V 3 bases and J 0 bases; bases outside gene matches: 8. Germline CDR1 is SGHRS and CDR2 is YFSETQ. Noted time point: pre-sensitization, week 0. Noted treatment: therapeutic diphenylcyclopropenone sensitization with weekly scalp DPC. Those who donated were patients with alopecia, 18 to 70 years of age, and suitable for DPC. This sample is part of a study of human T cells and chemical hapten exposure. In the authors' workflow: Across samples, TCR counts had a median of roughly 100,000 and ranged from roughly 23,224 to 700,000. TCRdb independently ran MiXCR on the RACE reads; one entry per CDR3 protein. For this entry, the V and J calls and clone size follow TCRdb and not the study's own pipeline. The repertoire holds 250,000 or so distinct CDR3 sequences, with 7.5% to 9% as singletons.

General study points: TCRs above 1 in 1000 frequency did not change with DPC sensitization.

This chain links TRBV5-1 with TRBJ1-1; 10 bases line up with TRBD1. The clonotype was recovered from a man aged 18 to 30 with alopecia areata. Some clones in this sample may be carry-over from other donors' samples. Specimen: whole blood, collected in connection with sensitization to the hapten diphenylcyclopropenone (DPC). The CDR3 here is CASSSRQGASVNTEAFF. DNA of the CDR3: TGCGCCAGCAGCTCCCGACAGGGGGCAAGCGTGAACACTGAAGCTTTCTTT.